The present T cell receptor beta chain was sequenced within a study of T-cell memory formation after mild COVID-19. TCRdb analysed the 5' RACE reads with MiXCR anew, one entry per CDR3 protein. The sample consists of about 150,000 distinct CDR3 sequences, roughly 15% of them appearing once. Germline assignment: CDR1 SGHRS and CDR2 YFSETQ. Germline trimming cut 4 bases from V and 8 bases from J; bases unmatched to any gene: 10. The CDR3 has 14 residues. Sequenced sample: PBMCs or a T cell subset sorted from them (not recorded which). V and J are TRBV5-1 and TRBJ1-2; the match to TRBD1 covers 8 bases. This clonotype was sampled from an adult woman who had mild COVID-19 (a few samples of this study predate the infection). Cell type and time point are not known. The CDR3 coding sequence is TGCGCCAGCAGCCCGGATGGACAGGGCTTCGGCTACACCTTC. The encoded protein is CASSPDGQGFGYTF.